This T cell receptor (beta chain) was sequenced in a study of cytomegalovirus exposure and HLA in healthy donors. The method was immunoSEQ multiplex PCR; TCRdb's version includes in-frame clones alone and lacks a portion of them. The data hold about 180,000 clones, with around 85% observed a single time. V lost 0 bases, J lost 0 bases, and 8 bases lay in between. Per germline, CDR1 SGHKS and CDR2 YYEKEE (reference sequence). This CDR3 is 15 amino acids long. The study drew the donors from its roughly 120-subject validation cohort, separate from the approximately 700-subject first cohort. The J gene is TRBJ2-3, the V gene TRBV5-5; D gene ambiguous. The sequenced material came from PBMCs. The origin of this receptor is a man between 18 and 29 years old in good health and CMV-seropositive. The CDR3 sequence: CASSLDRVSTDTQYF. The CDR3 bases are TGTGCCAGCAGCTTGGACCGGGTTAGCACAGATACGCAGTATTTT. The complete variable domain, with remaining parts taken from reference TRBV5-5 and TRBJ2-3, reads DAGVTQSPTHLIKTRGQQVTLRCSPISGHKSVSWYQQVLGQGPQFIFQYYEKEERGRGNFPDRFSARQFPNYSSELNVNALLLGDSALYLCASSLDRVSTDTQYFGPGTRLTVL.